This T cell receptor beta chain derives from a study of cytomegalovirus exposure and HLA in healthy donors. Researchers ran the PCR with 60 Vbeta and 13 Jbeta primers. Assay used: immunoSEQ multiplex PCR; TCRdb lists only in-frame clones, some missing. The data show roughly 76,000 clones, with about 80% seen just once and 2% to 3% held by the top ten. General study points: V- and J-gene trimming in TCR beta was tied to a missense DCLRE1C variant by an analysis performed later. Later on, an analysis tied under 20,000 TCR beta sequences to HLA alleles at 0.05 false discovery rate.

This clone was detected a few times. What it recognizes is unknown. The sample consisted of PBMCs. This clonotype was sampled from a man aged 25-40 years in good health and CMV-seronegative.

The CDR3 spells CASSRGRGNEQFF. As DNA, the CDR3 is TGCGCCAGCAGCCGGGGCAGGGGCAACGAGCAGTTCTTC. The J gene is TRBJ2-1, the V gene TRBV4-3; D possibly corresponds to TRBD1 (6 bases). CDR1 and CDR2 from the germline V gene are LGHNA and YSLEER. This CDR3 has 13 amino acids. Trimming stripped 4 bases from V and 10 bases from J, with 14 bases between.